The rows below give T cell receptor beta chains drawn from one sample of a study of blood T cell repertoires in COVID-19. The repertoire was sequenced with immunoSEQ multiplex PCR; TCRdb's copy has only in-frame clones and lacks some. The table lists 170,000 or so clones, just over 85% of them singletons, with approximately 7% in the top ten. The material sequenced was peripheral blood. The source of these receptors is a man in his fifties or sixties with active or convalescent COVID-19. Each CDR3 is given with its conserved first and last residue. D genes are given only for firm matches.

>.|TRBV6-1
CASSEGGGNQPQHF
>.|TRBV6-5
CATHLGQDYGYTF
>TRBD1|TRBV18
CASSPPTGANGYTF
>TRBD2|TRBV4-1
CASRLAIYNEQFF
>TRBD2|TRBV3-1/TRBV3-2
CASSQGSSGTYEQYF
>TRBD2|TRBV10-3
CAISGTSGGADTQYF
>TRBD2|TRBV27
CASSRTSGSAETQYF
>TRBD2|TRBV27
CATSGISSYEQYF
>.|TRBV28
CASRYPGFNQPQHF
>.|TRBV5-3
CARSLGEEETYEQYF
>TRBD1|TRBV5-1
CASSLHGQDDNEQFF
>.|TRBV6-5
CASTNPGHRTQYF
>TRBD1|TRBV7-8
CASSLVQGFGEQYF
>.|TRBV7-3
CASSLRVGETQYF
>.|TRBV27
CASSLRGGYGYTF
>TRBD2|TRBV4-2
CASSQLAGGRYNEQFF
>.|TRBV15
CATSRRQGNSPLHF
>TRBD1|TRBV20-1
CSASRGRANEKLFF
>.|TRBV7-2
CASSLVGHLTGELFF
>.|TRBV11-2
CASSFQGNQPQHF
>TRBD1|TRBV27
CANSLFRHRDRGTDTQYF
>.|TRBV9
CASSAQVTGNTGELFF
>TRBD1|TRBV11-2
CASRRPRQGTGANVLTF
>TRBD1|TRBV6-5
CASRTDRGNSPLHF
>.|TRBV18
CASSPRQVLNQPQHF
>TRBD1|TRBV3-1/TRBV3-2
CASYQAGTGPGYTF
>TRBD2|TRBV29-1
CSVGRTSGGEQYF
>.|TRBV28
CASSFLSYRLNTEAFF
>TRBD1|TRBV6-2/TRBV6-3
CASSIRGQGIEETQYF
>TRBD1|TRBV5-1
CASSPYKTGVYDYGYTF
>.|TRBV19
CASSPLLGGRSGNTIYF
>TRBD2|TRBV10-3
CAARGERGVTDTQYF
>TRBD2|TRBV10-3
CAISASGGEQFF
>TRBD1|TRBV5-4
CASSLDGTENTEAFF
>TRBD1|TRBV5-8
CASSYRGQGTGYTF
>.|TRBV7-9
CASSLASRNTQYF
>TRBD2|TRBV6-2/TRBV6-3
CASSTLAGASQETQYF
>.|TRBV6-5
CASRTEDGQNSPLHF
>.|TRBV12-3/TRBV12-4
CASSFSGGTEAFF
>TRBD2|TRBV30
CAWRLAGGTDTQYF
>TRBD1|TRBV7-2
CASSDRDRGPYGYTF
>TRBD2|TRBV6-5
CAIAISGRAPVIQYF
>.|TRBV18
CASSLGQGRTYEQYF
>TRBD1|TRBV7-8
CASSQGTATLYGYTF
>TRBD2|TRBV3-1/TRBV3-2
CASSSRGGEGESTDTQYF
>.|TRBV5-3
CARSLRFDGQKYEQYF
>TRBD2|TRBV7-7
CASSRGLAVGDTQYF
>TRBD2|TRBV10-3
CAIREGLAEYNEQFF
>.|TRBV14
CASSLQGLNEQYF
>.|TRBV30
CAWDIQGNYGYTF
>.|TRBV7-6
CASSPGAGYEQYF
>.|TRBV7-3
CASSLDSQYTGELFF
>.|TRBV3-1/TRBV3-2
CASSRPRGGYTF
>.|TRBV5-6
CASSFRVWKNIQYF
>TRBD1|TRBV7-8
CASSPQGAVAYEQYF
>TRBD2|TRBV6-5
CASRAPSGSNEQFF
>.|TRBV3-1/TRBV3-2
CASSQDRMNTEAFF
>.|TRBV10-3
CAISESTALANYGYTF
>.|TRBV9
CASSVRGQGTEAFF